This TCR beta chain came from a study of post-analysis software for immune sequencing data. Overall study: In terms of disease course, relapsing-remitting, secondary progressive and progressive-relapsing multiple sclerosis were included. Findings of the study overall: In patients, TRBV5-6, TRBV5-1 and TRBV20-1 belonged to 4 or 5 TRBV segments found more frequently than in controls. Patients with multiple sclerosis recorded significantly lower normalized Chao1 diversity than controls, the study found. F measure clustering grouped samples strongly by preparation batch.

Unique-molecular-identifier-tagged TCR beta cDNA libraries were used. Roughly 500,000 cDNA molecules were obtained from roughly 1 to 10 million T cells. In TCRdb, the PCR reads were re-called with MiXCR into one record per CDR3 protein. Of some 890,000 distinct CDR3 sequences listed, about 57% are singletons. Remarks on this clonotype: The target antigen is unknown.

The V gene end was trimmed by 6 bases and the J gene end by 4 bases; junction bases not matched to a gene: 9. The CDR3 spans 17 residues. Germline loops: CDR1 SGHTA, CDR2 FQGNSA. Sequencing was performed on blood. This TCR came from a girl between 10 and 17 years old with multiple sclerosis. The chain carries TRBV7-2 and TRBJ2-1, with 13 bases identical to TRBD2. The CDR3 region has the DNA TGTGCCAGCAGGATGGTCGGACTAGCGGGAGTTTACAATGAGCAGTTCTTC. This encodes CASRMVGLAGVYNEQFF.